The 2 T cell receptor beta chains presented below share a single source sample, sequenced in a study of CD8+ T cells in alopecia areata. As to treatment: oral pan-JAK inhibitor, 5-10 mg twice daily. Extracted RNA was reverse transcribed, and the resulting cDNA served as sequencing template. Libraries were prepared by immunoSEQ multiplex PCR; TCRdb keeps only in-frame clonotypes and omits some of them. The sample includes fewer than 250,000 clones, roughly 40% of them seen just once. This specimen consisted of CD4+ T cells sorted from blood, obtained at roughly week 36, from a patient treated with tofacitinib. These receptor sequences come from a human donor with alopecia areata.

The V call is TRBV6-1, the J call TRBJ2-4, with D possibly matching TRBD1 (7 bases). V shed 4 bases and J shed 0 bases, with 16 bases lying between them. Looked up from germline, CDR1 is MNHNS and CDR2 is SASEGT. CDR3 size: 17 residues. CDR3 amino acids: CASSGGGTVLAKNIQYF. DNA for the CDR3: TGTGCCAGCAGTGGCGGCGGGACAGTACTAGCCAAAAACATTCAGTACTTC.

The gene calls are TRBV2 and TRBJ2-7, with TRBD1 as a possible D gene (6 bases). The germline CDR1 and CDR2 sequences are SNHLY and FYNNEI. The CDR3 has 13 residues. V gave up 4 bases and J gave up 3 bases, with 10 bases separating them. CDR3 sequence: CASSGGRGYEQYF. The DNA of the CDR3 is TGTGCCAGCAGTGGAGGCAGGGGCTACGAGCAGTACTTC. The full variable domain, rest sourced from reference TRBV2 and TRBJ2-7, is EPEVTQTPSHQVTQMGQEVILRCVPISNHLYFYWYRQILGQKVEFLVSFYNNEISEKSEIFDDQFSVERPDGSNFTLKIRSTKLEDSAMYFCASSGGRGYEQYFGPGTRLTVT.